Here is one T cell receptor beta chain with its context. Its antigen is still unknown. The source of the sample is a study of cytomegalovirus exposure and HLA in healthy donors. Overall study findings and caveats: Analysis was performed later, and it showed HLA-associated TCR beta chains to be more clonally expanded than equally common others.

PCR primers comprised 60 Vbeta and 13 Jbeta primers. Data came from immunoSEQ multiplex PCR; TCRdb stores just in-frame clones and leaves some out. The sample gives 120,000 to 150,000 clones, roughly 80% of which show up once; roughly 6.3% is in the top ten. Germline loops: CDR1 MNHEY, CDR2 SVGAGI. After removal of 4 bases from V and 5 bases from J, the junction contained 10 bases not matched to a gene. The CDR3 has 15 residues. The TCR originated in a woman aged 40 to 50 in good health and CMV-seropositive. This chain connects TRBV6-5 to TRBJ2-7, with 8 bases fitting TRBD1. Sequencing was done on a sample of PBMCs. The CDR3 protein is CASSSRTGYVNEQYF. Here the CDR3 DNA reads TGTGCCAGCAGTTCGCGGACAGGGTATGTCAACGAGCAGTACTTC.